Below, 30 T cell receptor beta chains from the same sample are listed, as sequenced in a study of blood T cell repertoires in COVID-19. Method: immunoSEQ multiplex PCR; TCRdb's copy keeps in-frame clones and lacks some. The sample contains roughly 390,000 clones, over 75% of which appear only once. The sequencing input was peripheral blood. Receptors were obtained from a woman in her twenties or thirties with COVID-19, enrolled during active disease.

This chain uses TRBV4-1 with TRBJ2-1; perhaps TRBD2 as D (5 bases). V was pared by 2 bases and J by 6 bases, with 14 bases between. CDR3 size: 15 residues. Germline loops: CDR1 MGHRA, CDR2 YSYEKL. Here the CDR3 reads CASSQRGRGLNEQFF. As DNA, the CDR3 is TGCGCCAGCAGCCAACGTGGTAGAGGGCTCAATGAGCAGTTCTTC.

The CDR3 sequence: CASSSTGEAFF. CDR3 bases: TGTGCCAGCAGTTCGACAGGGGAAGCTTTCTTT. This sequence joins TRBV6-1 and TRBJ1-1, with TRBD1 matching 7 bases. The CDR3 covers 11 residues. The trim removed 5 bases at V and 8 bases at J, leaving 2 bases unmatched. Germline lookup yields CDR1 MNHNS and CDR2 SASEGT.

The chain carries TRBV6-2 or TRBV6-3 and TRBJ1-6; D might be TRBD1 (5 bases). The V end was cut by 2 bases, the J end by 7 bases, with 15 bases between. The CDR3 extends over 16 amino acids. Germline V gene sequence: CDR1 MNHEY, CDR2 SVGEGT. CDR3 coding DNA: TGTGCCAGCAGTTACAGGGGCAGCCTCGGGAATTCACCCCTCCACTTT. This translates into CASSYRGSLGNSPLHF.

The chain's CDR3 is CSASQLAGGETQYF. CDR3 coding DNA: TGCAGTGCTAGTCAACTAGCGGGAGGAGAGACCCAGTACTTC. V and J are TRBV20-1 and TRBJ2-5; 12 nucleotides agree with TRBD2. Unmatched junction bases numbered 3, after V lost 3 bases and J lost 4 bases. Germline V gene lookup returns CDR1 DFQATT and CDR2 SNEGSKA (reference sequence). This CDR3 is built from 14 residues.

The rearrangement links TRBV10-3 to TRBJ2-3; 12 nucleotides match TRBD2. CDR1 and CDR2 from the germline V gene are ENHRY and SYGVKD. The V gene end was trimmed by 5 bases and the J gene end by 4 bases; junction bases not matched to a gene: 4. The CDR3 spans 15 residues. CDR3 protein: CAISPSGRAPDTQYF. In DNA form, the CDR3 reads TGTGCCATCAGTCCTAGCGGGAGGGCCCCAGATACGCAGTATTTT.

This rearrangement joins TRBV2 to TRBJ2-7; 9 nucleotides agree with TRBD1. V lost 6 bases and J lost 3; bases outside the gene matches: 9. CDR1 and CDR2 from the germline V gene are SNHLY and FYNNEI. The CDR3 covers 15 residues. The CDR3 nucleotides read TGTGCCAGCAGCGGTCCGGGACAGGGCGTCTACGAGCAGTACTTC. Translated, it gives CASSGPGQGVYEQYF.

This clone was observed a single time. The chain combines TRBV4-3 with TRBJ2-3; D not resolved. CDR3 size: 15 residues. From germline, CDR1 is LGHNA and CDR2 YSLEER. The V end lost 0 bases, the J end lost 4 bases, and 11 bases lay between the germline ends. CDR3 coding DNA: TGCGCCAGCAGCCAAGATGATCAGGCAGCAGATACGCAGTATTTT. It yields the protein CASSQDDQAADTQYF.

This sequence joins TRBV9 and TRBJ1-6; perhaps TRBD1 as D (6 bases). The V end was cut by 4 bases, the J end by 7 bases, with 18 bases between. Germline V lookup: CDR1 SGDLS, CDR2 YYNGEE. The length of the CDR3 is 16 residues. The CDR3 DNA is TGTGCCAGCAGCCCCGAACCCGGACAGAAAAATTCACCCCTCCACTTT. It is translated as CASSPEPGQKNSPLHF.

The chain combines TRBV7-5 with TRBJ1-3. TRBV7-5 is deemed a pseudogene. The CDR3 sequence is 14 residues long. CDR3 sequence: CARSRTRGGNTIYF. The CDR3 coding sequence is TGTGCCAGAAGCCGAACTAGAGGTGGAAACACCATATATTTT.

CDR3 coding DNA: TGTGCCAGTAGTCCAGGGGGCTTCGGTGAAAAACTGTTTTTT. Amino acid sequence: CASSPGGFGEKLFF. The chain links TRBV19 to TRBJ1-4; 8 nucleotides align to TRBD1. With 5 bases clipped from V and 7 bases from J, the junction kept 6 bases outside the gene matches. Germline CDR1 LNHDA, CDR2 SQIVND (reference sequence). This CDR3 has 14 amino acids.

The chain has TRBV30 and TRBJ1-5, with D perhaps TRBD1 (5 bases). The germline V gene encodes CDR1 GTSNPN and CDR2 SVGIG (reference sequence). The CDR3 spans 15 residues. V was shortened by 5 bases and J by 3 bases, with 17 bases between the two germline ends. Here the CDR3 DNA reads TGTGCCTGGGGGGAAGGGGTAGGTCCCAATCAGCCCCAGCATTTT. It yields the protein CAWGEGVGPNQPQHF. Together with reference TRBV30 and TRBJ1-5, the CDR3 gives the full variable domain: SQTIHQWPATLVQPVGSPLSLECTVEGTSNPNLYWYRQAAGRGLQLLFYSVGIGQISSEVPQNLSASRPQDRQFILSSKKLLLSDSGFYLCAWGEGVGPNQPQHFGDGTRLSIL.

The rearrangement uses TRBV3-1 (or the pseudogene TRBV3-2) and TRBJ2-7; D might be TRBD1 (7 bases). The CDR3 is made up of 12 amino acids. V lost 2 bases and J 10 bases, leaving 12 bases between the germline ends. Germline-derived CDR1 and CDR2 are LGHDT and YNNKEL (reference sequence). The CDR3 DNA is TGTGCCAGCAGCCAAAGGAGGGACAGTCAGTACTTC. Protein product: CASSQRRDSQYF.

The chain has TRBV28 and TRBJ1-5; 8 nucleotides line up with TRBD1. Trimming cost V 3 bases and J 2 bases; bases outside gene matches: 3. CDR3 size: 15 residues. Per the germline V gene, CDR1 is MDHEN and CDR2 is SYDVKM. CDR3 protein: CASSLTGAGNQPQHF. For the CDR3, the DNA is TGTGCCAGCAGTTTGACAGGGGCGGGCAATCAGCCCCAGCATTTT. Full variable domain (missing parts from reference TRBV28 and TRBJ1-5): DVKVTQSSRYLVKRTGEKVFLECVQDMDHENMFWYRQDPGLGLRLIYFSYDVKMKEKGDIPEGYSVSREKKERFSLILESASTNQTSMYLCASSLTGAGNQPQHFGDGTRLSIL.

The genes are TRBV6-5 and TRBJ2-7, with 11 bases that match TRBD2. The CDR3 has 15 residues. CDR1 and CDR2 (germline): MNHEY, SVGAGI. J gave up 5 bases and V 2 bases, and 5 bases lay outside the gene matches. CDR3 coding DNA: TGTGCCAGCAGTTACGAAACTAGCGGGAGCCACGAGCAGTACTTC. Translated: CASSYETSGSHEQYF.

The V call is TRBV5-1, the J call TRBJ1-2, with 7 nucleotides matching TRBD1. V was pared by 0 bases and J by 4 bases, with 6 bases of the junction left unmatched. The CDR3 extends over 15 amino acids. Germline V gene sequence: CDR1 SGHRS, CDR2 YFSETQ. CDR3 amino acids: CASSLAPGTAYGYTF. The CDR3 DNA reads as TGCGCCAGCAGCTTGGCACCCGGGACAGCCTATGGCTACACCTTC.

This clone was found a few times. The chain links TRBV2 to TRBJ1-1, with D possibly matching TRBD1 (6 bases). Trimming removed 8 bases from V and 5 bases from J, with 15 bases in between. The CDR3 spans 13 residues. CDR1 is SNHLY and CDR2 is FYNNEI in the germline V gene. Here the CDR3 DNA reads TGTGCCAGCTCTGGCGCAGGGGTGACTGAAGCTTTCTTT. It specifies CASSGAGVTEAFF.

The J gene is TRBJ1-4, the V gene TRBV6-5, with TRBD1 identical over 7 bases. V shed 4 bases and J 9 bases; nucleotides not matched to a gene: 11. The CDR3 consists of 15 residues. CDR1 and CDR2 from the germline V gene are MNHEY and SVGAGI. The CDR3 spells CASSLGQMRDKKLFF. CDR3 DNA sequence: TGTGCCAGCAGTTTGGGACAGATGAGGGATAAAAAACTGTTTTTT.

The V gene is TRBV18, the J gene TRBJ1-4; tentative D call: TRBD1 (6 bases). The CDR3 has 15 residues. Trimming removed 3 bases from V and 16 bases from J, with 24 bases in between. In germline, CDR1 is KGHSH, CDR2 LQKENI. CDR3 coding DNA: TGTGCCAGCTCACCTGGACAGACTCTTAATGAAAAGAGGTTTTTT. This sequence encodes CASSPGQTLNEKRFF. Full variable domain (remainder filled in from reference TRBV18 and TRBJ1-4): NAGVMQNPRHLVRRRGQEARLRCSPMKGHSHVYWYRQLPEEGLKFMVYLQKENIIDESGMPKERFSAEFPKEGPSILRIQQVVRGDSAAYFCASSPGQTLNEKRFFGSGTQLSVL.

The genes are TRBV6-5 and TRBJ2-1; TRBD2 agrees at 10 bases. Germline loops: CDR1 MNHEY, CDR2 SVGAGI. This CDR3 contains 15 residues. The V and J ends lost 4 bases and 7 bases, in that order; junction bases with no gene match: 7. The CDR3: CASSWASGSENEQFF. The CDR3 coding sequence is TGTGCCAGCAGTTGGGCTAGCGGGAGTGAGAATGAGCAGTTCTTC.

V gene TRBV9 combines with J gene TRBJ2-2; D gene ambiguous. Germline CDR1 is SGDLS and CDR2 is YYNGEE. Trimming removed 5 bases at V and 3 bases at J, with 14 bases between. CDR3 length: 15 residues. CDR3 sequence: CASSKRDSYTGELFF. CDR3 nucleotide sequence: TGTGCCAGCAGTAAGAGAGACTCCTACACCGGGGAGCTGTTTTTT. Supplemented by reference TRBV9 and TRBJ2-2, the full variable domain reads DSGVTQTPKHLITATGQRVTLRCSPRSGDLSVYWYQQSLDQGLQFLIQYYNGEERAKGNILERFSAQQFPDLHSELNLSSLELGDSALYFCASSKRDSYTGELFFGEGSRLTVL.

The chain has TRBV29-1 and TRBJ2-3; the match to TRBD1 covers 9 bases. Trimming at V came to 4 bases and at J to 1 base, leaving 3 bases not matched to a gene. The germline CDR1 and CDR2 sequences are SQVTM and ANQGSEA. The CDR3 contains 14 residues. The CDR3 coding sequence is TGCAGCGTTGTAACAGGGGGCCGCACAGATACGCAGTATTTT. Translation gives CSVVTGGRTDTQYF.

The chain combines TRBV6-5 with TRBJ1-5; D not certain. CDR1 is MNHEY, CDR2 SVGAGI, per germline. V lost 3 bases and J lost 2, with 8 bases in between. The CDR3 is 14 amino acids. CDR3 loop: CASSYREGNQPQHF. CDR3 sequence (DNA): TGTGCCAGCAGTTATAGGGAGGGCAATCAGCCCCAGCATTTT.

The chain recombines TRBV30 with TRBJ1-4; D uncertain. V lost 7 bases, J lost 7 bases, and 13 bases lay in between. The CDR3 runs to 12 residues. Germline V gene lookup returns CDR1 GTSNPN and CDR2 SVGIG (reference sequence). The CDR3 bases are TGTGCCTATGAGCGGGCTCTTGAAAAACTGTTTTTT. Its protein product is CAYERALEKLFF.

The rearrangement joins TRBV28 to TRBJ2-7; TRBD2 agrees at 7 bases. Germline CDR1 and CDR2: MDHEN and SYDVKM. V lost 8 bases, J lost 6 bases, and 7 bases stayed unmatched. The CDR3 consists of 12 residues. In DNA form, the CDR3 reads TGTGCCAGCGGCGGGAGCGCCCTCGAGCAGTACTTC. This sequence encodes CASGGSALEQYF.

This chain links TRBV6-5 with TRBJ1-4; no clear D. CDR3 length equals 12 residues. Germline V gene sequence: CDR1 MNHEY, CDR2 SVGAGI. Trimming left V 6 bases short and J 5 bases short, with 7 bases between. The CDR3 is CASSPGNEKLFF. CDR3 nucleotide sequence: TGTGCCAGCAGCCCGGGGAATGAAAAACTGTTTTTT.

The chain couples TRBV19 to TRBJ1-1; weak D call: TRBD1 (5 bases). Germline V CDR1 and CDR2: LNHDA, SQIVND (reference sequence). Trimming took off 7 bases at V and 5 bases at J, with 14 bases between the two ends. The CDR3 is 13 residues long. CDR3 coding DNA: TGTGCCAGTAACCCGGGGGGAGGGACTGAAGCTTTCTTT. Translating gives CASNPGGGTEAFF.

V and J are TRBV6-5 and TRBJ2-2; D is unclear. The CDR3 covers 15 residues. Germline V gives CDR1 MNHEY, CDR2 SVGAGI. Trimming stripped 2 bases from V and 0 bases from J, with 7 bases between. This CDR3 reads CASSYGRSNTGELFF. In DNA form, the CDR3 reads TGTGCCAGCAGTTACGGCAGGTCGAACACCGGGGAGCTGTTTTTT.

This clone came up once. CDR3 in DNA: TGTGCCTGGAGTGTGGGGGGGGGCTGGCAGCCCCAGCATTTT. Amino acids: CAWSVGGGWQPQHF. This chain uses TRBV30 with TRBJ1-5, with a tentative D call TRBD1 (6 bases). The CDR3 has 14 amino acids. Germline loops: CDR1 GTSNPN, CDR2 SVGIG (reference sequence). V was cut by 0 bases and J by 7 bases, with 13 bases left in between.

The rearrangement joins TRBV9 to TRBJ1-3; D gene unclear. The germline V gene has CDR1 SGDLS and CDR2 YYNGEE. There are 16 residues in the CDR3. V lost 3 bases to trimming and J lost 0 bases, with 13 bases between them. The CDR3 loop is CASSETITSSGNTIYF. CDR3 DNA sequence: TGTGCCAGCAGCGAGACTATTACAAGCTCTGGAAACACCATATATTTT.

This chain links TRBV11-2 with TRBJ2-7; 7 nucleotides align to TRBD1. Germline V gives CDR1 SGHAT, CDR2 FQNNGV. V shed 5 bases, J shed 7 bases, and the junction held 5 bases outside the gene matches. This CDR3 is built from 12 residues. The DNA for the CDR3 is TGTGCCAGCAGCACATTGGGACAGGAGCAGTACTTC. Its protein is CASSTLGQEQYF.